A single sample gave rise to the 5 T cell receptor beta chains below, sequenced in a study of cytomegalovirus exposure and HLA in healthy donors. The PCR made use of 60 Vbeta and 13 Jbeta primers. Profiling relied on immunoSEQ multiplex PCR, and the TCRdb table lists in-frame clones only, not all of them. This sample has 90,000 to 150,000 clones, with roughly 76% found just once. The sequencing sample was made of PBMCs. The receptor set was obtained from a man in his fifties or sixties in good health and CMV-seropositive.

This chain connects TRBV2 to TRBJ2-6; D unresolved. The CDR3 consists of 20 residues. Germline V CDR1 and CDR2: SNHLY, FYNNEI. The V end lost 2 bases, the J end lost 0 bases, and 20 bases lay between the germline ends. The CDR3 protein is CASSERPPNTLPSGANVLTF. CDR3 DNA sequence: TGTGCCAGCAGTGAACGCCCCCCAAACACCTTGCCCTCTGGGGCCAACGTCCTGACTTTC.

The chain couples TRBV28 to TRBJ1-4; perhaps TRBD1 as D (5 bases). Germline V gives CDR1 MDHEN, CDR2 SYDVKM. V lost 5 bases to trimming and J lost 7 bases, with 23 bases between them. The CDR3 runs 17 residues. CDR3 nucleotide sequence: TGTGCCAGCAGTGGATATGGCAGGGAGGGTCCGGGTGAAAAACTGTTTTTT. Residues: CASSGYGREGPGEKLFF.

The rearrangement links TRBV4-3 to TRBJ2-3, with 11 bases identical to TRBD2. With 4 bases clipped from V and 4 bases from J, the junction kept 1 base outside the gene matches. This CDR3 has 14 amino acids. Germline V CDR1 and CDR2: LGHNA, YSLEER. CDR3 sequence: CASSLSGGADTQYF. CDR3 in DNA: TGCGCCAGCAGCCTTAGCGGGGGGGCAGATACGCAGTATTTT.

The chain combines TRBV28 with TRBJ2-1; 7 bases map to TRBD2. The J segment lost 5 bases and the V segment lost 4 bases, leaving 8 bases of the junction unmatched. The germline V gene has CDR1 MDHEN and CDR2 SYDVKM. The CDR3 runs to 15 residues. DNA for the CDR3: TGTGCCAGCAGTTGGGGCTCGACTAGCAACAATGAGCAGTTCTTC. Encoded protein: CASSWGSTSNNEQFF.

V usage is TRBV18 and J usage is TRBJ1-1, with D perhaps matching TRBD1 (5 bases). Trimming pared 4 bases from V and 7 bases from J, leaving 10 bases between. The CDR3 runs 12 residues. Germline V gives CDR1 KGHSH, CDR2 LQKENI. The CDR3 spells CASSLLGGEAFF. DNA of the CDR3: TGTGCCAGCTCACTCTTGGGGGGTGAAGCTTTCTTT.